This T cell receptor (beta chain) was captured by sequencing in a study of molecular identifiers for immune sequencing clone quantification. Germline CDR1 is MNHEY and CDR2 is SVGAGI. The CDR3 length is 18 residues. As previously described, bulk TCR libraries were made using listed TCR primers. TCRdb analysed the PCR reads with MiXCR anew, one entry per CDR3 protein. The data hold some 580,000 distinct CDR3 sequences, with around 25% observed a single time. The study's findings and limits: The study found clones above 20 RNA copies held over 97% of effector molecules and under 1% in naive cells. A single cell's spiked Jurkat TCR RNA was reportedly detectable among about a million naive cells.

Turning to this clonotype: Antigen unknown. A read error is possible here, since a much larger clone lies one base away.

This clonotype was sampled from a human donor in good health. Some libraries in this study had Jurkat cell RNA spiked in. The sequenced material came from naive CD8+ T cells from blood, with Jurkat cell RNA spiked in. Subset given: FACS-sorted CD8+CD4-CCR7+CD45RA+ naive T cells. V and J are TRBV6-5 and TRBJ1-1; D remains ambiguous. The chain's CDR3 is CASSFLSYAGRLNTQAFF. CDR3 nucleotide sequence: TGTGCCAGCAGTTTCCTCTCTTACGCCGGGCGCTTGAACACTCAAGCTTTCTTT.